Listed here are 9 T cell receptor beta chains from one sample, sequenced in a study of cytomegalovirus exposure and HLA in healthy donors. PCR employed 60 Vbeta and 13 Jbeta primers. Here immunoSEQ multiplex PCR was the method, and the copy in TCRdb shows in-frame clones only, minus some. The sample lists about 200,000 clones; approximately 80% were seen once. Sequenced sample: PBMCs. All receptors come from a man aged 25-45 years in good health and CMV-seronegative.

The CDR3 nucleotides read TGTGCCAGCAGTTTAAATTCGGGACAGGACGAGCAGTACTTC. Translating it yields CASSLNSGQDEQYF. This chain links TRBV27 with TRBJ2-7, with 8 bases lining up with TRBD1. Germline values: CDR1 MNHEY, CDR2 SMNVEV (reference sequence). The trim removed 2 bases at V and 5 bases at J, leaving 5 bases unmatched. There are 14 residues in the CDR3.

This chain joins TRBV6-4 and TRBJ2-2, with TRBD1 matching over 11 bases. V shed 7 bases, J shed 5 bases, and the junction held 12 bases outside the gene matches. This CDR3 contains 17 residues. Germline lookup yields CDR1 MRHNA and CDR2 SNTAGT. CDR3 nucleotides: TGTGCCAGCACCAGATCCATGGACAGGGGGCGAACCGGGGAGCTGTTTTTT. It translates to CASTRSMDRGRTGELFF.

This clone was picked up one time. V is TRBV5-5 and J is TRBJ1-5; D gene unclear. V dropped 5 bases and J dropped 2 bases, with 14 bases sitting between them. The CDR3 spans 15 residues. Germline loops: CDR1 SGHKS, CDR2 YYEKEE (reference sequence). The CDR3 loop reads CASRKNSEGNQPQHF. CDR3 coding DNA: TGTGCCAGCAGAAAGAATTCAGAGGGCAATCAGCCCCAGCATTTT.

For the CDR3, the DNA is TGTGCCAGCAGCCCCGACACTGAAGCTTTCTTT. Translation gives CASSPDTEAFF. The genes are TRBV7-9 and TRBJ1-1; D gene uncertain. CDR3 length: 11 residues. CDR1 is SEHNR and CDR2 is FQNEAQ in the germline V gene (reference sequence). V lost 5 bases and J lost 3, with 4 bases in between.

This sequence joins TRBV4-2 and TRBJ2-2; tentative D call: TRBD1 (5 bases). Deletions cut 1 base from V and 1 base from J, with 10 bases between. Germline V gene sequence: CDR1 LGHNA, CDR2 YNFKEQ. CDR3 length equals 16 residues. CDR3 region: CASSQAQGGNTGELFF. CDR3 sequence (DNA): TGTGCCAGCAGCCAAGCGCAGGGTGGGAACACCGGGGAGCTGTTTTTT.

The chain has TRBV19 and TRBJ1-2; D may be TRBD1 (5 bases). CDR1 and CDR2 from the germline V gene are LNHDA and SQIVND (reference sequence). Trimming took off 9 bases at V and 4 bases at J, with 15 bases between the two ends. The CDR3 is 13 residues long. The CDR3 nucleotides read TGTGCCAGCACCGAGACAGTCAGCTATGGCTACACCTTC. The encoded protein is CASTETVSYGYTF.

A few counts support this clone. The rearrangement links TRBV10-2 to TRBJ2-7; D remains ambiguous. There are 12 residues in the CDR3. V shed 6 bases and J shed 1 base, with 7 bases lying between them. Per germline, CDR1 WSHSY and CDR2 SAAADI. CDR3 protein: CASSAVSYEQYF. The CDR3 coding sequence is TGCGCCAGCAGCGCGGTATCCTACGAGCAGTACTTC.

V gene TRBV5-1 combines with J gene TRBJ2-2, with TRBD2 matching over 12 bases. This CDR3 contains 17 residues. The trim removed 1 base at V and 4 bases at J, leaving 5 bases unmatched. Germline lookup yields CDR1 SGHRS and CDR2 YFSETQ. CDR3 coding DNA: TGCGCCAGCAGCTTGATGACTAGCGGGGGTTCCACCGGGGAGCTGTTTTTT. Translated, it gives CASSLMTSGGSTGELFF. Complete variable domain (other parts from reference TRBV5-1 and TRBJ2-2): KAGVTQTPRYLIKTRGQQVTLSCSPISGHRSVSWYQQTPGQGLQFLFEYFSETQRNKGNFPGRFSGRQFSNSRSEMNVSTLELGDSALYLCASSLMTSGGSTGELFFGEGSRLTVL.

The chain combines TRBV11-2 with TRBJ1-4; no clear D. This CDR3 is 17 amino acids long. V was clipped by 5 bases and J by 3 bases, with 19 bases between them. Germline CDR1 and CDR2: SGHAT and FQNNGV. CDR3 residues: CASSPKGIRRSNEKLFF. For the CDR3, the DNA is TGTGCCAGCAGCCCAAAAGGGATCAGGAGGTCTAATGAAAAACTGTTTTTT.